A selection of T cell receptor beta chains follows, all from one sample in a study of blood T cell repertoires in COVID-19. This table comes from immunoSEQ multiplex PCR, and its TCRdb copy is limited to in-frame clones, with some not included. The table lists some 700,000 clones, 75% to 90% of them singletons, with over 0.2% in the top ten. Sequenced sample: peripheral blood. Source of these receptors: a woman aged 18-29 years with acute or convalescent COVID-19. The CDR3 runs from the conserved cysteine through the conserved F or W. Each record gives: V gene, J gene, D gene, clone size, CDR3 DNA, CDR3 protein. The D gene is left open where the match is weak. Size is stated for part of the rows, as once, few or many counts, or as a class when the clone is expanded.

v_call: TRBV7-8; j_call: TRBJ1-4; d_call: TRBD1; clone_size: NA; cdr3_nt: TGTGCCAGCAGCATCGGACAGGGGGCTGGTGAAAAACTGTTTTTT; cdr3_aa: CASSIGQGAGEKLFF
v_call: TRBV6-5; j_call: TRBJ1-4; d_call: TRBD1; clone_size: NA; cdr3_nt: TGTGCCAGCACCTACGACAGGGTTCAAGAAAAACTGTTTTTT; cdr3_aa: CASTYDRVQEKLFF
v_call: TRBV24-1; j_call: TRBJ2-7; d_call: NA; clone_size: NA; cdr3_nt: TGTGCCACCAGTGACCAAAATGGGGGGGCGAGGGAGCAGTACTTC; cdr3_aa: CATSDQNGGAREQYF
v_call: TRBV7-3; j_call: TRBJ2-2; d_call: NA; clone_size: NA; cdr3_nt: TGTGCCAGCAGCGTTTGGGGGGAGAGGGAGCTGTTTTTT; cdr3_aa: CASSVWGERELFF
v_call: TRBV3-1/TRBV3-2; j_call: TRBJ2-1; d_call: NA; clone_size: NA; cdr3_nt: TGTGCCAGCAGCCAATCCGCGGCTTACAATGAGCAGTTCTTC; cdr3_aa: CASSQSAAYNEQFF
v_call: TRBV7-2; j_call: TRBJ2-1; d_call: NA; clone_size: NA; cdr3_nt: TGTGCCAGCATCCAGGGAGGATCAATGATCAATGAGCAGTTCTTC; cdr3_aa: CASIQGGSMINEQFF
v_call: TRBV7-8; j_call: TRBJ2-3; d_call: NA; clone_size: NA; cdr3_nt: TGTGCCAGCAGCCTCCCCTTAGATACGCAGTATTTT; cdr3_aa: CASSLPLDTQYF
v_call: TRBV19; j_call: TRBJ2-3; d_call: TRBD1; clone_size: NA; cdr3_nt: TGTGCCAGTAAGGACAGGGGACCAGATACGCAGTATTTT; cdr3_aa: CASKDRGPDTQYF
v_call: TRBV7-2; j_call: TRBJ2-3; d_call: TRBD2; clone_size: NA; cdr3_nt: TGTGCCAGCAGCACCTCGACTAGCCCCGCAGATACGCAGTATTTT; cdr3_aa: CASSTSTSPADTQYF
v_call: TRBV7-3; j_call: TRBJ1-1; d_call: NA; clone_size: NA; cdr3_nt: TGTGCCAGCAGCACGTCTAGGGGAACTGAAGCTTTCTTT; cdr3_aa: CASSTSRGTEAFF
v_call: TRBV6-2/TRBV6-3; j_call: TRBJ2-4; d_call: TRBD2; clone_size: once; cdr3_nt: TGTGCCAGCAGTCTAGGACTAGCGGTAAACATTCAGTACTTC; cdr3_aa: CASSLGLAVNIQYF
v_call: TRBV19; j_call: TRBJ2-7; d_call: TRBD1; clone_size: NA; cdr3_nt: TGTGCCAGTAGTATACTCGCCGGGACAGGTTACGAGCAGTACTTC; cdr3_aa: CASSILAGTGYEQYF
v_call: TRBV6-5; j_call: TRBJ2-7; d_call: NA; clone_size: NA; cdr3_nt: TGTGCCAGCACCGTAGGAACAGGCTCCTACGAGCAGTACTTC; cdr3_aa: CASTVGTGSYEQYF
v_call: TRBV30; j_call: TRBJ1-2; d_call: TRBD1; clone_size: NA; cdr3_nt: TGTGCCTGGGCCTGGACAGGGCGAGGCTACACCTTC; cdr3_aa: CAWAWTGRGYTF
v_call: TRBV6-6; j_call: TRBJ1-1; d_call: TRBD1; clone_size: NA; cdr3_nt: TGTGCCAGCATTCGTGTAATCCCGGGGACAGGGGATATAGTCACTGAAGCTTTCTTT; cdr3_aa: CASIRVIPGTGDIVTEAFF
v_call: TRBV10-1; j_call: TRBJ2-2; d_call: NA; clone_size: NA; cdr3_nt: TGCGCCAGCGTAACCGGGGAGCTGTTTTTT; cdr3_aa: CASVTGELFF
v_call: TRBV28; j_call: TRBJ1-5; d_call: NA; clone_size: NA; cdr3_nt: TGTGCCAGCATGGCCGGGGGAAGCAATCAGCCCCAGCATTTT; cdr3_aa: CASMAGGSNQPQHF
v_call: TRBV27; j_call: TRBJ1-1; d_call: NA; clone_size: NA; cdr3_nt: TGTGCCAGCAGTGGGGCCTCGGACGCTTTCTTT; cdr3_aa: CASSGASDAFF
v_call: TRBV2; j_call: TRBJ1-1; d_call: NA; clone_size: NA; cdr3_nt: TGTGCCTGCCTAGGGGGGGTGGCCCTGAACACTGAAGCTTTCTTT; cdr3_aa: CACLGGVALNTEAFF
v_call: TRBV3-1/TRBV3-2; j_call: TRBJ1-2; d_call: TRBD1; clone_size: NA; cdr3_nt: TGTGCCAGCAGCCAAGCTGGGATTTACAGGGGGCAGGGTGGCTACACCTTC; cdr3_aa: CASSQAGIYRGQGGYTF